Reported below is one T cell receptor (beta chain). Its matching antigen is unknown. One end of the junction fails to match germline, which may point to a read error. This entry is derived from a study of molecular identifiers for immune sequencing clone quantification. Study outcomes and limitations: With a barcode shared among identical TCR molecules, highly expanded clone sizes could be underestimated.

From the PCR reads, TCRdb called clonotypes with MiXCR, one entry per CDR3 protein. The sample shows about 330,000 distinct CDR3 sequences, under 25% of them seen only once. The CDR3 sequence is 11 residues long. Germline assignment: CDR1 SQVTM and CDR2 ANQGSEA. It was from about 19,000 to 1,100,000 sorted cells, with 10%, 30% or 50% RNA, that naive CD8 libraries came. Sequenced material: naive CD8+ T cells from blood, with Jurkat cell RNA spiked in. The subset: FACS-sorted CD8+CD4-CCR7+CD45RA+ naive T cells. The chain combines TRBV29-1 with TRBJ2-2; D unclear. The TCR was taken from a human donor in good health. Some libraries in this study had Jurkat cell RNA spiked in. This chain's CDR3 is CSGEGTGELFF. The CDR3 nucleotides are TGCAGCGGTGAAGGCACCGGGGAGCTGTTTTTT.